This is a list of T cell receptor beta chains from one sample in a study of blood T cell repertoires in COVID-19. Assay: immunoSEQ multiplex PCR; the TCRdb copy retains only in-frame clones and omits some. In the table there are under 300,000 clones, around 81% of which are singletons. Sequenced: PBMCs or T cells enriched from blood (not recorded which). The receptors here all came from a man in his fifties who had recovered from COVID-19. Both conserved end residues are part of each CDR3. A D gene is named only where the DNA matches it firmly. Clone sizes are given selectively: once, few, many, or a class where the clone is expanded.

clone size | J gene | V gene | D gene | CDR3 DNA | CDR3 protein
once | TRBJ2-5 | TRBV18 | . | TGTGCCAGCTCAAGAGGCGGGTCCGGGGCCCAGTACTTC | CASSRGGSGAQYF
. | TRBJ2-3 | TRBV7-9 | . | TGTGCCAGCACCCGGTGGGGGCAGGGAACAGATACGCAGTATTTT | CASTRWGQGTDTQYF
. | TRBJ2-3 | TRBV9 | TRBD1 | TGTGCCAGCAGCGTGGGACAGGGGGCAACAGATACGCAGTATTTT | CASSVGQGATDTQYF
once | TRBJ1-4 | TRBV5-1 | . | TGCGCCAGCAGCATGGGGCGGGGCAGGGCTAATGAAAAACTGTTTTTT | CASSMGRGRANEKLFF
. | TRBJ2-7 | TRBV11-1 | . | TGTGCCAGCAGCTTGCGGCAGGGGTCCGGCGAGCAGTACTTC | CASSLRQGSGEQYF
. | TRBJ2-1 | TRBV5-6 | TRBD2 | TGTGCCAGCAGCCACACGGGACTAGCGGGAGGTGGTGAGCAGTTCTTC | CASSHTGLAGGGEQFF
. | TRBJ2-7 | TRBV15 | TRBD1 | TGTGCCACCAGCAGGCCCGGGACAGGGTACGAGCAGTACTTC | CATSRPGTGYEQYF
. | TRBJ2-3 | TRBV2 | . | TGTGCCAGCAGTACCTCAGGGGCCGGCACAGATACGCAGTATTTT | CASSTSGAGTDTQYF
. | TRBJ2-2 | TRBV27 | . | TGTGCCAGCAGCCCCCGCCGGCGGGAAGGGAACACCGGGGAGCTGTTTTTT | CASSPRRREGNTGELFF
. | TRBJ2-1 | TRBV11-3 | TRBD2 | TGTGCCAGCAGCTTAAGTACTAGCGGGTTCTATGAGCAGTTCTTC | CASSLSTSGFYEQFF
. | TRBJ1-2 | TRBV5-6 | . | TGTGCCAGCAGCTCAAACAGGGTCGGCTACACCTTC | CASSSNRVGYTF
. | TRBJ1-2 | TRBV12-3/TRBV12-4 | . | TGTGCCAGCAGTTCGGACAGACCCTTAGGCTACACCTTC | CASSSDRPLGYTF
. | TRBJ1-5 | TRBV15 | . | TGTGCCACCAGCCACCCTTCTTCGGTGGGGCGGCCCCAGCATTTT | CATSHPSSVGRPQHF
. | TRBJ1-1 | TRBV19 | . | TGTGCCAGTAGTATTTCAGGGTGGACTGAAGCTTTCTTT | CASSISGWTEAFF
. | TRBJ1-1 | TRBV5-1 | . | TGCGCCAGCAGCTTGCTGGGACTTCTGAACACTGAAGCTTTCTTT | CASSLLGLLNTEAFF
. | TRBJ1-4 | TRBV4-2 | TRBD1 | TGTGCCAGCAGCGGGGGACAGGGGCAGGAAAAACTGTTTTTT | CASSGGQGQEKLFF
. | TRBJ2-1 | TRBV9 | TRBD2 | TGTGCCAGCAGCGAGGGGCTAGCGGGAAGGAGCGCGCAGTTCTTC | CASSEGLAGRSAQFF
. | TRBJ2-7 | TRBV27 | TRBD1 | TGTGCCAGCAGCTTGACCGGGACAGCCCACGAAGAGCAGTACTTC | CASSLTGTAHEEQYF
. | TRBJ2-1 | TRBV13 | TRBD1 | TGTGCCAGCAGCGGGGGGACAGGGGTGAGGAATGAGCAGTTCTTC | CASSGGTGVRNEQFF
once | TRBJ1-2 | TRBV6-2/TRBV6-3 | . | TGTGCCAGCAGTTCGACCGGGGGGGCCCATGGCTACACCTTC | CASSSTGGAHGYTF
. | TRBJ2-1 | TRBV10-3 | . | TGTGCCATCCTGGGGCGAACAACCGGGGGCAATGAGCAGTTCTTC | CAILGRTTGGNEQFF
. | TRBJ1-5 | TRBV5-6 | TRBD1 | TGTGCCAGCAGTTCCGCCGGGACAGGGGCCAATCAGCCCCAGCATTTT | CASSSAGTGANQPQHF
. | TRBJ2-3 | TRBV7-2 | TRBD1 | TGTGCCAGCAGCGCGGGACAGGGGGTAAGGGGTACGCAGTATTTT | CASSAGQGVRGTQYF
. | TRBJ1-6 | TRBV5-1 | . | TGCGCCAGCAGCTTGTTGGGGGCAAATTCACCCCTCCACTTT | CASSLLGANSPLHF
. | TRBJ2-7 | TRBV28 | . | TGTGCCAGCAGTTCCACAGGGACATCCTACGAGCAGTACTTC | CASSSTGTSYEQYF
few | TRBJ1-4 | TRBV19 | . | TGTGCCAGTAGTATATCGCGGGGGCGCTTAATGAAAAAACTGTTTTTT | CASSISRGRLMKKLFF
. | TRBJ2-7 | TRBV3-1/TRBV3-2 | TRBD2 | TGTGCCAGCAGCCAAGCTAGCGGGGCCTACGAGCAGTACTTC | CASSQASGAYEQYF
. | TRBJ1-3 | TRBV15 | . | TGTGCCACCAGCAGAGATCTCCTAAAGCTTTCTGGAAACACCATATATTTT | CATSRDLLKLSGNTIYF
. | TRBJ1-5 | TRBV29-1 | . | TGCAGCGTTGAAGATCCAGGTCAGCCCCAGCATTTT | CSVEDPGQPQHF
. | TRBJ2-1 | TRBV19 | . | TGTGCCAGTAGTTCGGGGAGCGCTTACAATGAGCAGTTCTTC | CASSSGSAYNEQFF
. | TRBJ2-1 | TRBV7-3 | . | TGTGCCAGCAGCTTAAGTGGGGGCCCGTACAATGAGCAGTTCTTC | CASSLSGGPYNEQFF
. | TRBJ2-3 | TRBV4-3 | TRBD1 | TGCGCCAGCAGCCAATCTAAGGCAGGGGGCTCCACAGATACGCAGTATTTT | CASSQSKAGGSTDTQYF
. | TRBJ2-7 | TRBV10-3 | TRBD2 | TGTGCCATCAGTGAGTCGACGGTGCGGGGGGGAATGTACGAGCAGTACTTC | CAISESTVRGGMYEQYF
. | TRBJ2-5 | TRBV27 | TRBD1 | TGTGCCAGCAGTCCACAGGGGGCGCGATGGGAGACCCAGTACTTC | CASSPQGARWETQYF
. | TRBJ2-7 | TRBV6-5 | . | TGTGCCAGCAGTTACTCAGGGGTTCCTTACGAGCAGTACTTC | CASSYSGVPYEQYF
. | TRBJ2-1 | TRBV20-1 | TRBD2 | TGCAGTGCGTCGGGGGGGAGTGAGCAGTTCTTC | CSASGGSEQFF
. | TRBJ1-1 | TRBV5-1 | . | TGCGCCAGCAGCTTCAAAAACACTGAAGCTTTCTTT | CASSFKNTEAFF
. | TRBJ2-1 | TRBV19 | . | TGTGCCAGTAGTACCGATAGCAGGGGTAGCTCCTACAATGAGCAGTTCTTC | CASSTDSRGSSYNEQFF
. | TRBJ2-5 | TRBV27 | . | TGTGCCAGCAGCTCTCGCCCTGGGACTGCAGAGACCCAGTACTTC | CASSSRPGTAETQYF
once | TRBJ1-5 | TRBV28 | TRBD1 | TGTGCCAGCAGTCCGGACAGGGGAAGCAATCAGCCCCAGCATTTT | CASSPDRGSNQPQHF
. | TRBJ1-2 | TRBV18 | TRBD1 | TGTGCCAGCTCACGAGGGACAGGGGATTATGGCTACACCTTC | CASSRGTGDYGYTF
. | TRBJ1-4 | TRBV15 | . | TGTGCCACCAAACAGCAGAGTAATGAAAAACTGTTTTTT | CATKQQSNEKLFF
. | TRBJ1-5 | TRBV4-2 | TRBD1 | TGTGCCAGCAGCCAAGATGGACAGGGGGATCAGCCCCAGCATTTT | CASSQDGQGDQPQHF
. | TRBJ1-5 | TRBV6-5 | TRBD1 | TGTGCCAGCAAGGACAGGGGGCGTATCAATCAGCCCCAGCATTTT | CASKDRGRINQPQHF
. | TRBJ2-7 | TRBV3-1/TRBV3-2 | . | TGTGCCAGTAGAGAGAGGGCCTACGAGCAGTACTTC | CASRERAYEQYF
. | TRBJ2-5 | TRBV3-1/TRBV3-2 | . | TGTGCCAGCAGCCAAGTCCCCGCCAGCCAAGAGACCCAGTACTTC | CASSQVPASQETQYF
. | TRBJ2-7 | TRBV11-2 | . | TGTGCCAGCAGCTTAGATCATGGTGGCAGGGGAGGGGAGCAGTACTTC | CASSLDHGGRGGEQYF
. | TRBJ1-1 | TRBV7-3 | TRBD1 | TGTGCCAGCAGCTCCTCAGGGGGCTTTGGGTCTGAAGCTTTCTTT | CASSSSGGFGSEAFF
. | TRBJ1-5 | TRBV4-1 | . | TGCGCCAGCAGCCAAGGGGGGCGGGGGAGCAATCAGCCCCAGCATTTT | CASSQGGRGSNQPQHF
. | TRBJ2-7 | TRBV5-4 | TRBD2 | TGTGCCAGCAGCGACCGTCGACTAGCGGGAGTCGGAGAGCAGTACTTC | CASSDRRLAGVGEQYF
few | TRBJ2-5 | TRBV11-3 | TRBD1 | TGTGCCAGCAGGTCCGGGACAGGGGTTTCGGAGACCCAGTACTTC | CASRSGTGVSETQYF
. | TRBJ2-1 | TRBV18 | . | TGTGCCAGCTCACCACAAAAAACGGGAGTAGGCAATGAGCAGTTCTTC | CASSPQKTGVGNEQFF
. | TRBJ2-7 | TRBV12-3/TRBV12-4 | . | TGTGCCAGCAGCCCGAGCTCCTACGAGCAGTACTTC | CASSPSSYEQYF
. | TRBJ1-4 | TRBV10-3 | TRBD1 | TGTGCCATCAGTTCCCGGGACAGGGGGATTGAAAAACTGTTTTTT | CAISSRDRGIEKLFF
. | TRBJ1-2 | TRBV12-5 | . | TGTGCTAGTGGTTTGGTAACGGTCTATGGCTACACCTTC | CASGLVTVYGYTF
. | TRBJ2-7 | TRBV5-1 | . | TGCGCCAGCAGAAAAGGCGGCGGAGATGGCGAGCAGTACTTC | CASRKGGGDGEQYF
. | TRBJ2-1 | TRBV7-9 | TRBD2 | TGTGCCAGCAGCCCGAGCGGGAGCCGCTACAATGAGCAGTTCTTC | CASSPSGSRYNEQFF
few | TRBJ2-2 | TRBV12-3/TRBV12-4 | . | TGTGCCAGCAGGACTACAAGAACCGGGGAGCTGTTTTTT | CASRTTRTGELFF
. | TRBJ2-7 | TRBV10-3 | TRBD1 | TGTGCCATCATGGGGAGGACAGGGTCCCCCTTAGGGGATGAGCAGTACTTC | CAIMGRTGSPLGDEQYF